This note documents a single T cell receptor (beta chain) sequence. Its antigen is unknown. The data belong to a study of shared clonotypes between healthy human individuals. Clones were read by immunoSEQ multiplex PCR, and TCRdb kept only the in-frame ones, dropping some. The repertoire holds more than 2,000,000 clones, with around nine tenths as singletons. The CDR3 covers 13 residues. V lost 0 bases to trimming and J lost 2 bases, with 5 bases between them. Germline V lookup: CDR1 MNHEY, CDR2 SMNVEV (reference sequence). Overall study results and limits: Shared clonotypes: 4.5% to 5% naive CD4, about 4% naive CD8, less than 2.5% memory CD4, 0.4% memory CD8.

The rearrangement uses TRBV27 and TRBJ2-7; D unclear. This TCR came from a man aged 18 to 30 in good health. The sample comprised naive CD4+ T cells sorted from blood. Specified subset: CD45RA+ positively selected. The CDR3 loop reads CASSLSWAYEQYF. For the CDR3, the DNA is TGTGCCAGCAGTTTATCGTGGGCCTACGAGCAGTACTTC.